Shown below are 20 T cell receptor beta chains from a single sample sequenced in a study of shared clonotypes between healthy human individuals. The assay was immunoSEQ multiplex PCR, and TCRdb's table has in-frame clones only and misses some. Among approximately 1,000,000 clones listed, approximately 77% were seen once. Sequenced material: memory CD4+ T cells from PBMCs. The sample's subset: CD45RA-negative fraction. The receptors derive from a man aged 18 to 29 in good health. Some clones in this sample may be carry-over from other donors' samples.

This clone was detected only a few times. The V call is TRBV6-6, the J call TRBJ1-5; no reliable D call. This CDR3 comprises 13 residues. Trimming took 5 bases from V and 5 from J, leaving 10 bases between them. Germline CDR1 MNHNY, CDR2 SVGAGI (reference sequence). CDR3 sequence reads: CASSTLTYQPQHF. The CDR3, as DNA: TGTGCCAGCAGTACCCTAACCTATCAGCCCCAGCATTTT.

This clone has just one count. The rearrangement joins TRBV5-4 to TRBJ2-6; unclear D gene. V was cut by 5 bases and J by 1 base, with 7 bases left in between. This CDR3 spans 14 amino acids. Germline-derived CDR1 and CDR2 are SGHNT and YYREEE (reference sequence). The CDR3 loop is CASSWVSGANVLTF. CDR3 coding DNA: TGTGCCAGCAGTTGGGTATCTGGGGCCAACGTCCTGACTTTC.

This clone was picked up one time. The rearrangement links TRBV7-2 to TRBJ1-2, with TRBD1 matching 10 bases. Germline V CDR1 and CDR2: SGHTA, FQGNSA. There are 16 residues in the CDR3. V lost 4 bases to trimming and J lost 8 bases; unmatched junction nucleotides: 13. The CDR3 loop reads CASSSSRPGTGAGYTF. For the CDR3, the DNA is TGTGCCAGCAGCTCTTCACGTCCCGGGACAGGGGCCGGCTACACCTTC.

The V call is TRBV18, the J call TRBJ2-7; 7 bases fit TRBD2. The germline gives CDR1 KGHSH, CDR2 LQKENI. This CDR3 has 15 amino acids. V gave up 5 bases and J gave up 3 bases; unmatched junction bases: 10. The chain's CDR3 is CASSSGPGGYYEQYF. As DNA, the CDR3 is TGTGCCAGCTCATCGGGACCGGGGGGTTACTACGAGCAGTACTTC.

V usage is TRBV10-1 and J usage is TRBJ1-1, with D tentatively TRBD1 (5 bases). Trimming pared 6 bases from V and 5 bases from J, leaving 19 bases between. The CDR3 contains 15 residues. Per germline, CDR1 WNHNN and CDR2 SYGVQD (reference sequence). DNA for the CDR3: TGCGCCAGCAGCGCCCAGATGGGGGTCGGGACTGAAGCTTTCTTT. Translation: CASSAQMGVGTEAFF.

The chain uses TRBV25-1 and TRBJ2-3; D ambiguous. The CDR3 totals 15 residues. V lost 4 bases and J lost 2, with 13 bases in between. Looked up from germline, CDR1 is MGHDK and CDR2 is SYGVNS. The CDR3 reads CASSVLASDTDTQYF. The CDR3 nucleotides are TGTGCCAGCAGTGTATTAGCCTCAGACACAGATACGCAGTATTTT.

This clone turned up a few times. J is TRBJ1-1 and V is TRBV4-3; D uncertain. The V end lost 4 bases, the J end lost 3 bases, and 15 bases lay between the germline ends. CDR3 size: 15 residues. Germline V gene data show CDR1 as LGHNA and CDR2 as YSLEER. CDR3 region: CASSRRTMGDTEAFF. The CDR3 DNA is TGCGCCAGCAGCCGACGAACAATGGGAGACACTGAAGCTTTCTTT.

The genes are TRBV29-1 and TRBJ2-6; no firm D call. Deletions cut 5 bases from V and 0 bases from J, with 5 bases between. CDR3 length: 13 amino acids. Germline V CDR1 and CDR2: SQVTM, ANQGSEA. CDR3 loop: CSVFTSGANVLTF. The CDR3 DNA is TGCAGCGTTTTTACCTCTGGGGCCAACGTCCTGACTTTC.

This rearrangement joins TRBV2 to TRBJ2-2; 8 bases fit TRBD1. V lost 6 bases, J lost 4 bases, and 10 bases stayed unmatched. The CDR3 sequence is 16 residues long. Per germline, CDR1 SNHLY and CDR2 FYNNEI. Written as DNA, the CDR3 is TGTGCCAGCAGAGTTCAGGGGGCGCGGAGCACCGGGGAGCTGTTTTTT. This sequence encodes CASRVQGARSTGELFF.

CDR3 nucleotides: TGCAGCGTTGGGTTGCAGGGTATTATCGCTGAAGCTTTCTTT. This codes for CSVGLQGIIAEAFF. The chain carries TRBV29-1 and TRBJ1-1; tentatively, D is TRBD1 (5 bases). Germline assignment: CDR1 SQVTM and CDR2 ANQGSEA. This CDR3 region has 14 residues. Deletions cut 4 bases from V and 6 bases from J, with 18 bases between.

The chain links TRBV7-3 to TRBJ2-3; the match to TRBD2 covers 10 bases. CDR1 and CDR2 (germline): SGHTA, FQGTGA. The ends lost 5 bases at V and 1 base at J; junction bases unmatched: 6. The length of the CDR3 is 16 residues. Here the CDR3 reads CASSRSGTSGTDTQYF. As DNA, the CDR3 is TGTGCCAGCAGCCGCTCCGGGACTAGCGGCACAGATACGCAGTATTTT.

V gene TRBV4-3 combines with J gene TRBJ2-5; TRBD2 matches at 12 bases. J lost 6 bases, V lost 0 bases, and 8 bases had no gene match. Germline CDR1 and CDR2: LGHNA and YSLEER. The CDR3 spans 17 residues. The CDR3 here is CASSQDLLAGGGQTQYF. As DNA, the CDR3 is TGCGCCAGCAGCCAAGATCTCCTAGCGGGAGGGGGCCAGACCCAGTACTTC.

This clone was counted between two and nine times. The V call is TRBV27, the J call TRBJ2-7; 10 nucleotides line up with TRBD1. The V and J ends lost 10 bases and 2 bases, in that order; junction bases with no gene match: 11. This CDR3 comprises 15 residues. In germline, CDR1 is MNHEY, CDR2 SMNVEV (reference sequence). CDR3 loop: CATISTGTGAYEQYF. CDR3 nucleotides: TGTGCCACCATATCCACCGGGACAGGGGCCTACGAGCAGTACTTC.

This clone was seen once. The chain combines TRBV19 with TRBJ2-1; D possibly uses TRBD1 or TRBD2 (5 bases each). CDR1 is LNHDA and CDR2 is SQIVND in the germline V gene (reference sequence). The CDR3 has 15 residues. Trimming pared 3 bases from V and 3 bases from J, leaving 12 bases between. The CDR3 loop is CASSIRDGSYNEQFF. CDR3 nucleotides: TGTGCCAGTAGTATCCGGGACGGCAGCTACAATGAGCAGTTCTTC.

This clone appeared once. The chain links TRBV28 to TRBJ2-1; TRBD2 matches 11 bases. Losses at the gene ends were 4 bases for V and 5 bases for J; bases not matched to a gene: 7. The CDR3 has 16 amino acids. Germline-derived CDR1 and CDR2 are MDHEN and SYDVKM. In DNA form, the CDR3 reads TGTGCCAGCAGTTCACCGGGACTAGCGGCCCACAATGAGCAGTTCTTC. Translating gives CASSSPGLAAHNEQFF.

A note on this clone: Different DNA sequences within this sample yield the same CDR3. The genes are TRBV2 and TRBJ2-2; TRBD1 aligns across 7 bases. The CDR3 runs 13 residues. Losses at the gene ends were 7 bases for V and 2 bases for J; bases not matched to a gene: 1. The germline V gene encodes CDR1 SNHLY and CDR2 FYNNEI. CDR3 nucleotides: TGTGCCAGCAACAGGGGAAACACCGGGGAGCTGTTTTTT. It codes for CASNRGNTGELFF.

With respect to this clone: Additional DNA sequences in this sample encode the identical CDR3. This chain joins TRBV2 and TRBJ2-1, with 9 bases fitting TRBD2. The V segment lost 4 bases and the J segment 4 bases; nucleotides outside the gene matches: 2. CDR3 size: 14 residues. Germline V gene lookup returns CDR1 SNHLY and CDR2 FYNNEI. In nucleotides, the CDR3 is TGTGCCAGCAGTGGACTAGCGGATTACAATGAGCAGTTCTTC. Translation: CASSGLADYNEQFF.

The chain is built from TRBV28 and TRBJ1-5; 9 nucleotides match TRBD1. With V trimmed by 1 base and J by 7 bases, 11 bases remained unmatched. The CDR3 loop spans 17 amino acids. The germline V gene encodes CDR1 MDHEN and CDR2 SYDVKM. The CDR3 DNA reads as TGTGCCAGCAGTTTATTGGCGGGGGGACAGGGTGAACAGCCCCAGCATTTT. As protein: CASSLLAGGQGEQPQHF.

The DNA for the CDR3 is TGTGCCAGCAGCCGATCCCTTTTACCCCGGACAGGTTATGGCTACACCTTC. Translation: CASSRSLLPRTGYGYTF. The rearrangement uses TRBV14 and TRBJ1-2; 7 bases map to TRBD1. After removal of 4 bases from V and 5 bases from J, the junction contained 16 bases not matched to a gene. CDR1 and CDR2 (germline): SGHDN, FVKESK. The CDR3 consists of 17 residues.

This chain joins TRBV4-1 and TRBJ2-3, with a tentative D call TRBD1 (6 bases). The CDR3 has 14 residues. The germline CDR1 and CDR2 sequences are MGHRA and YSYEKL. V was shortened by 6 bases and J by 5 bases, with 15 bases between the two germline ends. In DNA form, the CDR3 reads TGCGCCAGCAGTTTGACAGGAGTAGGAGATACGCAGTATTTT. Translating gives CASSLTGVGDTQYF.